Included here is one T cell receptor (beta chain) sequence, with context. What it binds is not known. It was RNA transcripts that yielded the amplified TCR beta CDR3 regions. First-round RT-PCR targeting the TCR CDR3 was performed with the HTBI primer set. MiXCR, applied by TCRdb to the multiplex PCR reads, yields one record per CDR3 protein. Counted here are 300,000 to 400,000 distinct CDR3 sequences, 15% to 20% occurring once; the ten biggest clones make up around 54%. This sample stems from a study of T cells in Graves' hyperthyroidism and ophthalmopathy. Overall study context: Before treatment of any kind, peripheral blood was taken at initial diagnosis. Whole-study results and caveats: Blood held most thyroid clonotypes expanded above 0.001 frequency.

The CDR3 consists of 16 residues. V gave up 7 bases and J gave up 1 base; unmatched junction bases: 10. CDR1 and CDR2 (germline): SNHLY, FYNNEI. Stable disease denoted Graves' hyperthyroidism without ophthalmopathy progression within 18 months. Cells are PBMCs isolated from approximately 9.2 ml of fresh blood. The gene calls are TRBV2 and TRBJ1-1; 9 nucleotides line up with TRBD1. The TCR originated in a woman in her forties or fifties with Graves' hyperthyroidism. The sample comprised blood. The CDR3 reads CASMQPTGGTNTEAFF. The CDR3 bases are TGTGCCAGCATGCAGCCGACAGGGGGGACGAACACTGAAGCTTTCTTT.